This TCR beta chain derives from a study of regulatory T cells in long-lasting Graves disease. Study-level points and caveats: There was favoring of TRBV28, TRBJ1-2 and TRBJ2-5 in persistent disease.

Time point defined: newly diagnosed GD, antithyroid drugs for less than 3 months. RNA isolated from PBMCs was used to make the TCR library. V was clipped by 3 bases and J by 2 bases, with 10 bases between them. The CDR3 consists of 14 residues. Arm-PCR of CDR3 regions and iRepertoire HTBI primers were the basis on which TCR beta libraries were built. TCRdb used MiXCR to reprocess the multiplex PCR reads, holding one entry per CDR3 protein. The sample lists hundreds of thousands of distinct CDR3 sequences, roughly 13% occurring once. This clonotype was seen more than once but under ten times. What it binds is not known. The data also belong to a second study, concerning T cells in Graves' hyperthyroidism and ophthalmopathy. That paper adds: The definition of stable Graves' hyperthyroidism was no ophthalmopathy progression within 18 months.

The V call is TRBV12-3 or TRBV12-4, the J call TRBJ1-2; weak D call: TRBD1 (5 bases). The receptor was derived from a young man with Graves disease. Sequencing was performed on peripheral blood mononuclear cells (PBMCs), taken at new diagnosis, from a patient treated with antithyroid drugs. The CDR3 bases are TGTGCCAGCAGTTTTTTCGACAGAAACTATGGCTACACCTTC. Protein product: CASSFFDRNYGYTF.